This T cell receptor beta chain was sequenced in a study of vaccination effects on CD4 cells after COVID-19. The study, taken as a whole, reports: Marked clonal contraction was seen late after vaccination (in both infection- and vaccine-induced clones).

A note on this clone: Its antigen is unidentified.

This table comes from immunoSEQ multiplex PCR, and its TCRdb copy is limited to in-frame clones, with some not included. The sample includes more than 35,000 clones, around 66% of them seen just once. ViraFEST assay sequencing came after antigen-specific CD4+ T cells were expanded with viral peptide pools. Following a roughly 11-day culture, CD4+ T cells were purified. Vaccinated recipients, who were negative for nucleocapsid antibodies, had no history of SARS-CoV-2 infection. Peptides at approximately 10 ug/ml and IL-2 at roughly 9.3 IU/ml were added to some 2 million PBMC per well. Trimming pared 2 bases from V and 11 bases from J, leaving 16 bases between. Germline CDR1 reads SGHDT; CDR2 reads YYEEEE. The CDR3 has 13 amino acids.

This sequence was found in a human donor who received a COVID-19 vaccine. Specimen: CD4+ T cells from PBMCs cultured with HCoV-OC43 spike peptides, collected before COVID-19 vaccination. Subset noted: HCoV-OC43 spike overlapping peptide pool stimulation. The chain has TRBV5-6 and TRBJ1-1; D uncertain. The DNA for the CDR3 is TGTGCCAGCAGCTTCGAGTTCGGTGGTGAGGCTTTCTTT. This codes for CASSFEFGGEAFF.